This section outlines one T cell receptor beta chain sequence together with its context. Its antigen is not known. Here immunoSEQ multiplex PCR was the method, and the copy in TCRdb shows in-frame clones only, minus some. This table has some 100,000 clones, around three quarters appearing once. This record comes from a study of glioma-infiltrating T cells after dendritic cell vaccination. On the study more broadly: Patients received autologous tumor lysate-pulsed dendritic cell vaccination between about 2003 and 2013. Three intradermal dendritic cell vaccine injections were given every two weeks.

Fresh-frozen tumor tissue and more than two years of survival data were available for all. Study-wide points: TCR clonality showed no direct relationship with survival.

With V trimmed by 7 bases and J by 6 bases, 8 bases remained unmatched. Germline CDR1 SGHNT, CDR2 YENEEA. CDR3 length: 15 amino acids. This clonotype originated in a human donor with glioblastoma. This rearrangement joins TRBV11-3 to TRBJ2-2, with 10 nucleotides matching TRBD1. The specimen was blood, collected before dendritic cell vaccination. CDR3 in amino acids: CASTKTGTGAGELFF. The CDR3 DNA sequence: TGTGCCAGCACCAAAACCGGGACAGGGGCCGGGGAGCTGTTTTTT.